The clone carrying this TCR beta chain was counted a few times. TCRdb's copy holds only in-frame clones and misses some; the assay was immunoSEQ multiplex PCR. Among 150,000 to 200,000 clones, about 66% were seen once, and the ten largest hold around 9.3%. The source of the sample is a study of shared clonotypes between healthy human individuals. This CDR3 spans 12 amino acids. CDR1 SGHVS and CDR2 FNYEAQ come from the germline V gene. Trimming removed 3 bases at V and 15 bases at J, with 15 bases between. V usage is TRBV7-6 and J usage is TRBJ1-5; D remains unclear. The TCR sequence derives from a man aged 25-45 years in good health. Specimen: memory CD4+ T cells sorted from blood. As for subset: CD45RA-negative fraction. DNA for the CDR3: TGTGCCAGCAGCTTTATCTCCGGGAGAGGGCATTTT. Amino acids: CASSFISGRGHF.